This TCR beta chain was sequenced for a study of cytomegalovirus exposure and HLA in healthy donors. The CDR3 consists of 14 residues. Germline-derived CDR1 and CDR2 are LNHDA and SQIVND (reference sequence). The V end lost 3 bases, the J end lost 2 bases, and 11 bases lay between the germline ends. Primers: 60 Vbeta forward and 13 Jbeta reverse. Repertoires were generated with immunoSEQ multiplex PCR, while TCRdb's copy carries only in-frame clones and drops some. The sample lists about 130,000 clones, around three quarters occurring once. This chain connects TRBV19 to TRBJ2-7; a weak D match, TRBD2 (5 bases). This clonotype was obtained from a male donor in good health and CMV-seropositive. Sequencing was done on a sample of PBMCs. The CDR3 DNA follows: TGTGCCAGTAGTATTTCGCCGGGGACCTACGAGCAGTACTTC. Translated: CASSISPGTYEQYF.